The clone carrying this T cell receptor (beta chain) has only one observation. Sequenced by immunoSEQ multiplex PCR; TCRdb stores in-frame clones only, minus some. The repertoire holds around 73,000 clones, with around 80% as singletons. These data are taken from a study of glioma-infiltrating T cells after dendritic cell vaccination. The wider study: Monocyte-derived dendritic cells, cultured six to seven days with IL-4 and GM-CSF, were pulsed with autologous tumor lysate. Three intradermal dendritic cell vaccine injections were given every two weeks.

Germline trimming cut 6 bases from V and 6 bases from J; bases unmatched to any gene: 8. CDR3 length equals 15 residues. The germline V gene encodes CDR1 SGHDT and CDR2 YYEEEE. The sequencing used blood, collected before dendritic cell vaccination. The V call is TRBV5-6, the J call TRBJ2-2, with TRBD2 matching over 10 bases. The receptor's source is a human donor with glioblastoma. CDR3 DNA: TGTGCCAGCACCCTAAGCGGGAGGGCGTCCGGGGAGCTGTTTTTT. Translation gives CASTLSGRASGELFF.